This T cell receptor beta chain is drawn from a study of blood T cell repertoires in COVID-19. The overall study: There were acute and convalescent COVID-19 samples, and they came from the United States, Italy and Spain.

V lost 3 bases, J lost 9 bases, and 9 bases stayed unmatched. From germline, CDR1 is LGHDT and CDR2 YNNKEL (reference sequence). The CDR3 totals 15 residues. This clone was detected only once. Libraries were prepared by immunoSEQ multiplex PCR; TCRdb keeps only in-frame clonotypes and omits some of them. The table lists 35,000 to 50,000 clones, over 80% of them singletons, with over 1% in the top ten. This TCR came from a middle-aged woman with acute or convalescent COVID-19. Sequencing was performed on peripheral blood. The chain employs TRBV3-1 (or the pseudogene TRBV3-2) and TRBJ2-1; TRBD2 matches at 9 bases. The CDR3 reads CASSHSLAGSGEQFF. CDR3 nucleotide sequence: TGTGCCAGCAGCCACAGCCTAGCGGGATCAGGTGAGCAGTTCTTC.